The source of this TCR beta chain is a study of identical twins. TCRdb ran MiXCR on the 5' RACE reads and lists one entry per CDR3 protein. The table includes about 570,000 distinct CDR3 sequences, roughly 9.9% detected once. This clonotype has ten or more counts. The CDR3 is made up of 13 amino acids. The V gene's germline CDR1 is SQVTM and CDR2 ANQGSEA. V was cut by 3 bases and J by 2 bases, with 10 bases left in between. This same sample was also taken into another study, of yellow fever vaccine responses in identical twins.

Sequenced input: PBMCs. This TCR came from a woman aged 18-35 years in good health. The rearrangement links TRBV29-1 to TRBJ1-1; D is unresolved. The CDR3 loop reads CSVDGQVNTEAFF. The CDR3 nucleotides are TGCAGCGTTGATGGCCAGGTAAACACTGAAGCTTTCTTT.